This entry concerns a single TCR beta chain. Its antigen is not known. V was trimmed by 3 bases and J by 1 base, leaving 13 bases between them. The CDR3 runs 15 residues. Per germline, CDR1 PRHDT and CDR2 FYEKMQ (reference sequence). The data were taken from a study of CD8 T cells in ankylosing spondylitis. Whole-study results and caveats: One TCR beta motif, made up of 7 or 8 highly homologous variants, appeared characteristic of ankylosing spondylitis blood.

TCRdb itself ran the 5' RACE reads through MiXCR, one entry per CDR3 protein. The repertoire holds over 600,000 distinct CDR3 sequences, with roughly 19% as singletons. The rearrangement links TRBV13 to TRBJ2-7, with D possibly TRBD2 on 5 matching bases. The specimen was blood, either unsorted or a sorted T cell fraction (not recorded which). The receptor was derived from a male donor with ankylosing spondylitis. CDR3 region: CASSFGPPGSYEQYF. CDR3 sequence (DNA): TGTGCCAGCAGCTTCGGCCCCCCGGGATCCTACGAGCAGTACTTC.